Shown below are 31 T cell receptor beta chains from a single sample sequenced in a study of Ad26.COV2.S vaccination and SARS-CoV-2 variants. Treatment specified: about 20 received Ad26.COV2.S at low or high dose, single or two shots; about 5 received placebo; per-sample allocation not given. All samples were drawn on day 63, counting from the first vaccine or placebo injection. Some clones are missing from TCRdb's copy, which holds only in-frame ones; the method was immunoSEQ multiplex PCR. The profile shows hundreds of thousands of clones, more than 70% of them singletons. The source was peripheral blood, collected in a trial of Ad26.COV2.S vaccine versus placebo. These receptors came from a person aged 18 to 65 who received the Ad26.COV2.S COVID-19 vaccine or a placebo.

The chain uses TRBV4-3 and TRBJ2-4; 10 positions agree with TRBD2. Per the germline V gene, CDR1 is LGHNA and CDR2 is YSLEER. Losses at the gene ends were 1 base for V and 8 bases for J; bases not matched to a gene: 11. CDR3 length equals 17 residues. The CDR3: CASSQVSTASGGYIQYF. The CDR3 bases are TGCGCCAGCAGCCAAGTGTCGACGGCTAGCGGGGGATACATTCAGTACTTC.

The chain couples TRBV7-2 to TRBJ2-2, with D perhaps TRBD2 (6 bases). Germline V CDR1 and CDR2: SGHTA, FQGNSA. V lost 1 base and J 3 bases, leaving 15 bases between the germline ends. This CDR3 has 17 amino acids. The CDR3 DNA is TGTGCCAGCAGCTTAGTGTCCGGGGGTTCGTACACCGGGGAGCTGTTTTTT. Its protein is CASSLVSGGSYTGELFF.

The chain employs TRBV15 and TRBJ2-1, with a tentative D call TRBD1 (7 bases). The CDR3 sequence is 14 residues long. The V end was cut by 0 bases, the J end by 7 bases, with 10 bases between. CDR1 is LNHNV, CDR2 YYDKDF, per germline (reference sequence). CDR3 bases: TGTGCCACCAGCAGAGATCAGGGGGGAAATGAGCAGTTCTTC. Its translation is CATSRDQGGNEQFF. Drawing the rest from reference TRBV15 and TRBJ2-1, the complete variable domain is DAMVIQNPRYQVTQFGKPVTLSCSQTLNHNVMYWYQQKSSQAPKLLFHYYDKDFNNEADTPDNFQSRRPNTSFCFLDIRSPGLGDTAMYLCATSRDQGGNEQFFGPGTRLTVL.

The sample holds a few counts of this clone. The V gene is TRBV7-2, the J gene TRBJ1-5; maybe TRBD1 (5 bases). This CDR3 spans 13 amino acids. Germline V gene data show CDR1 as SGHTA and CDR2 as FQGNSA. V was shortened by 3 bases and J by 8 bases, with 11 bases between the two germline ends. The CDR3 DNA sequence: TGTGCCAGCAGCTTCATGGGGCAGGAGCCCCAGCATTTT. It encodes CASSFMGQEPQHF.

This chain joins TRBV7-6 and TRBJ2-1; no clear D. The ends were cut back, 1 base at V and 7 bases at J, with 8 bases in the middle. Germline lookup yields CDR1 SGHVS and CDR2 FNYEAQ. The CDR3 runs 13 residues. Here the CDR3 DNA reads TGTGCCAGCAGCTTAGTAGGGCGGAATGAGCAGTTCTTC. Translating it yields CASSLVGRNEQFF.

The rearrangement joins TRBV18 to TRBJ1-1; 9 bases are shared with TRBD1. The CDR3 is made up of 14 amino acids. Germline CDR1 KGHSH, CDR2 LQKENI. Trimming took 5 bases from V and 6 from J; bases not matched to a gene: 7. CDR3 sequence: CASSSGQGYPEAFF. The CDR3 bases are TGTGCCAGCTCATCCGGACAGGGGTACCCTGAAGCTTTCTTT.

The J gene is TRBJ2-1, the V gene TRBV15; TRBD1 is a possible D gene (5 bases). Trimming pared 1 base from V and 4 bases from J, leaving 11 bases between. Germline values: CDR1 LNHNV, CDR2 YYDKDF (reference sequence). The CDR3 spans 15 residues. The CDR3 DNA follows: TGTGCCACCAGCAGAGGACAGAGTTCTTACAATGAGCAGTTCTTC. The encoded protein is CATSRGQSSYNEQFF. Combining the CDR3 with reference TRBV15 and TRBJ2-1 gives the whole variable domain DAMVIQNPRYQVTQFGKPVTLSCSQTLNHNVMYWYQQKSSQAPKLLFHYYDKDFNNEADTPDNFQSRRPNTSFCFLDIRSPGLGDTAMYLCATSRGQSSYNEQFFGPGTRLTVL.

The chain couples TRBV6-5 to TRBJ2-1; 8 nucleotides align to TRBD1. From germline, CDR1 is MNHEY and CDR2 SVGAGI. The CDR3 covers 15 residues. Losses at the gene ends were 7 bases for V and 3 bases for J; bases not matched to a gene: 8. The DNA of the CDR3 is TGTGCCAGCACCCCCGCAGGGGGCAACTACAATGAGCAGTTCTTC. Amino acid sequence: CASTPAGGNYNEQFF.

The table lists this clone with a count of one. J is TRBJ1-2 and V is TRBV19, with 8 bases identical to TRBD1. The CDR3 totals 13 residues. CDR1 and CDR2 (germline): LNHDA, SQIVND (reference sequence). V lost 7 bases to trimming and J lost 5 bases; unmatched junction nucleotides: 6. CDR3 nucleotides: TGTGCCAGTACCAAGACAGGGGATTATGGCTACACCTTC. Its translation is CASTKTGDYGYTF. Using reference TRBV19 and TRBJ1-2 for the parts outside the CDR3, the full variable domain is DGGITQSPKYLFRKEGQNVTLSCEQNLNHDAMYWYRQDPGQGLRLIYYSQIVNDFQKGDIAEGYSVSREKKESFPLTVTSAQKNPTAFYLCASTKTGDYGYTFGSGTRLTVV.

The chain employs TRBV9 and TRBJ2-1; TRBD2 might be the D (6 bases). The V end lost 4 bases, the J end lost 0 bases, and 17 bases lay between the germline ends. This CDR3 spans 17 amino acids. The germline gives CDR1 SGDLS, CDR2 YYNGEE. Here the CDR3 DNA reads TGTGCCAGCAGCTCTGGGAGGTCGGATAGCTCCTACAATGAGCAGTTCTTC. This encodes CASSSGRSDSSYNEQFF.

The chain carries TRBV6-2 or TRBV6-3 and TRBJ1-1; TRBD1 aligns across 8 bases. Trimming took 2 bases from V and 4 from J; bases not matched to a gene: 3. The CDR3 spans 14 residues. Germline CDR1 is MNHEY and CDR2 is SVGEGT. In DNA, the CDR3 is TGTGCCAGCAGTTACGGACAGGGCCCCACTGAAGCTTTCTTT. It translates to CASSYGQGPTEAFF.

The rearrangement joins TRBV29-1 to TRBJ1-1, with TRBD1 matching 7 bases. Trimming at V came to 5 bases and at J to 1 base, leaving 16 bases not matched to a gene. The CDR3 is 17 residues long. Germline V CDR1 and CDR2: SQVTM, ANQGSEA. The CDR3 DNA reads as TGCAGCGTTTTGAGGTCCGGGACAGAGTTGCGGAACACTGAAGCTTTCTTT. The encoded protein is CSVLRSGTELRNTEAFF.

V gene TRBV5-1 combines with J gene TRBJ2-3, with TRBD2 identical over 10 bases. The ends lost 1 base at V and 0 bases at J; junction bases unmatched: 5. This CDR3 has 17 amino acids. CDR1 and CDR2 from the germline V gene are SGHRS and YFSETQ. The CDR3 DNA follows: TGCGCCAGCAGCTTGCCCACTAGCGGGACTAGCACAGATACGCAGTATTTT. As protein: CASSLPTSGTSTDTQYF.

The chain couples TRBV18 to TRBJ1-5, with D possibly being TRBD1 (6 bases). Germline CDR1 KGHSH, CDR2 LQKENI. V lost 3 bases and J lost 3, with 15 bases in between. This CDR3 comprises 16 residues. CDR3 amino acids: CASSPSGGPVNQPQHF. Here the CDR3 DNA reads TGTGCCAGCTCACCTAGCGGGGGGCCCGTCAATCAGCCCCAGCATTTT.

The CDR3 spells CASSLEAGTFGNEQFF. In nucleotides, the CDR3 is TGTGCCAGCAGCTTAGAAGCAGGGACCTTCGGGAATGAGCAGTTCTTC. The V and J genes are TRBV11-3 and TRBJ2-1, with D tentatively TRBD1 or TRBD2 (5 bases each). CDR3 size: 16 residues. Germline CDR1 and CDR2: SGHNT and YENEEA. With 0 bases removed from V and 7 bases from J, the gap between germline ends came to 16 bases.

The CDR3 nucleotides read TGCGCCAGCAGCCAAGTGATGCCTTCTGGGGCCAACGTCCTGACTTTC. Amino acid sequence: CASSQVMPSGANVLTF. This sequence joins TRBV4-3 and TRBJ2-6; no clear D. The CDR3 totals 16 residues. The germline V and J ends were trimmed by 1 base and 1 base, with 8 bases remaining between them. The germline gives CDR1 LGHNA, CDR2 YSLEER.

V usage is TRBV19 and J usage is TRBJ1-1; D is unresolved. CDR1 and CDR2 from the germline V gene are LNHDA and SQIVND (reference sequence). With 2 bases removed from V and 12 bases from J, the gap between germline ends came to 10 bases. The CDR3 loop spans 11 amino acids. CDR3 loop: CASSITGVTFF. In nucleotides, the CDR3 is TGTGCCAGTAGTATAACCGGGGTAACTTTCTTT.

Here the CDR3 reads CASSVRASGVETQYF. As DNA, the CDR3 is TGTGCCAGCAGCGTCCGGGCTAGCGGGGTCGAGACCCAGTACTTC. The chain recombines TRBV9 with TRBJ2-5, with 9 bases matching TRBD2. V lost 2 bases to trimming and J lost 5 bases; unmatched junction nucleotides: 7. CDR1 SGDLS and CDR2 YYNGEE come from the germline V gene. This CDR3 has 15 amino acids.

This chain joins TRBV19 and TRBJ2-3; D remains ambiguous. Germline-derived CDR1 and CDR2 are LNHDA and SQIVND (reference sequence). Trimming shortened V by 10 bases and J by 2 bases, and 13 bases separated the two germline ends. The CDR3 extends over 13 amino acids. In nucleotides, the CDR3 is TGTGCCACCCTAGACCCCACCACAGATACGCAGTATTTT. Protein product: CATLDPTTDTQYF.

The V gene is TRBV10-3, the J gene TRBJ1-5, with D unresolved. This CDR3 is 15 amino acids long. CDR1 ENHRY and CDR2 SYGVKD come from the germline V gene. Trimming pared 4 bases from V and 2 bases from J, leaving 12 bases between. CDR3 sequence reads: CAISANNFGNQPQHF. The CDR3 DNA reads TGTGCCATCAGTGCTAATAATTTTGGCAATCAGCCCCAGCATTTT.

J is TRBJ2-1 and V is TRBV9; maybe TRBD2 (6 bases). Trimming took off 3 bases at V and 6 bases at J, with 13 bases between the two ends. The CDR3 loop spans 14 amino acids. From germline, CDR1 is SGDLS and CDR2 YYNGEE. The CDR3 bases are TGTGCCAGCAGCGCCGGGAGTCCGGTCAATGAGCAGTTCTTC. This encodes CASSAGSPVNEQFF.

DNA for the CDR3: TGTGCCAGCAGCAAGGGGCGGGGGAACACAGATACGCAGTATTTT. This encodes CASSKGRGNTDTQYF. J is TRBJ2-3 and V is TRBV9, with 7 bases matching TRBD2. The CDR3 consists of 15 residues. Trimming at V came to 4 bases and at J to 2 bases, leaving 7 bases not matched to a gene. Germline CDR1 reads SGDLS; CDR2 reads YYNGEE.

The chain couples TRBV19 to TRBJ1-1; D call uncertain. This CDR3 has 13 residues. Germline V gives CDR1 LNHDA, CDR2 SQIVND (reference sequence). V was shortened by 1 base and J by 1 base, with 4 bases between the two germline ends. The CDR3 nucleotides read TGTGCCAGTAGTATAGTAGAGAACACTGAAGCTTTCTTT. Translated: CASSIVENTEAFF.

Only one count was recorded for this clone. This chain uses TRBV19 with TRBJ1-2; maybe TRBD1 (5 bases). CDR1 and CDR2 from the germline V gene are LNHDA and SQIVND (reference sequence). Trimming removed 2 bases from V and 3 bases from J, with 10 bases in between. CDR3 length equals 14 residues. The chain's CDR3 is CASSIPQGHYGYTF. The CDR3 DNA sequence: TGTGCCAGTAGTATACCTCAGGGACACTATGGCTACACCTTC.

The CDR3, as DNA: TGCAGCGTTGATGTGGGGACCCAGACCCAGTACTTC. This encodes CSVDVGTQTQYF. The chain uses TRBV29-1 and TRBJ2-5; D may correspond to TRBD1 or TRBD2 (5 bases each). The germline V and J ends were trimmed by 3 bases and 6 bases, with 11 bases remaining between them. Germline V gene sequence: CDR1 SQVTM, CDR2 ANQGSEA. This CDR3 contains 12 residues.

In the case of this clone: The junction shows a germline mismatch at one end, possibly a read error. The genes are TRBV24-1 and TRBJ2-7, with 7 bases lining up with TRBD2. Germline values: CDR1 KGHDR, CDR2 SFDVKD. This CDR3 region has 14 residues. The CDR3 loop is CATSDSGTTYGQYF. In nucleotides, the CDR3 is TGTGCCACCAGTGATTCCGGGACTACCTACGGGCAGTACTTC.

In this sample, this clone turned up once. The chain is built from TRBV3-1 (or the pseudogene TRBV3-2) and TRBJ2-7; 10 bases map to TRBD2. CDR1 and CDR2 from the germline V gene are LGHDT and YNNKEL (reference sequence). The CDR3 length is 14 residues. The ends lost 4 bases at V and 6 bases at J; junction bases unmatched: 6. This CDR3 reads CASSLSGGNGEQYF. CDR3 sequence (DNA): TGTGCCAGCAGCCTTAGCGGGGGGAACGGCGAGCAGTACTTC.

This clone was detected only a few times. V usage is TRBV3-1 (or the pseudogene TRBV3-2) and J usage is TRBJ1-2; D ambiguous. Germline CDR1 reads LGHDT; CDR2 reads YNNKEL (reference sequence). There are 12 residues in the CDR3. Deletions cut 5 bases from V and 6 bases from J, with 10 bases between. The CDR3 here is CASSVLGNGYTF. The CDR3 DNA follows: TGTGCCAGCAGCGTTCTAGGGAATGGCTACACCTTC.

This sequence joins TRBV7-9 and TRBJ2-5; D is possibly TRBD2 (6 bases). Germline assignment: CDR1 SEHNR and CDR2 FQNEAQ (reference sequence). Trimming left V 1 base short and J 3 bases short, with 12 bases between. This CDR3 is 15 amino acids long. CDR3 residues: CASSLEAASEETQYF. In DNA form, the CDR3 reads TGTGCCAGCAGCTTAGAGGCCGCTAGCGAAGAGACCCAGTACTTC.

The chain carries TRBV6-5 and TRBJ1-3; D not certain. V was cut by 4 bases and J by 2 bases, with 3 bases left in between. Germline V gene data show CDR1 as MNHEY and CDR2 as SVGAGI. The CDR3 has 12 residues. CDR3 sequence: CASSSAGNTIYF. As DNA, the CDR3 is TGTGCCAGCAGTTCCGCTGGAAACACCATATATTTT.

This chain links TRBV19 with TRBJ1-1; tentatively, D is TRBD1 (6 bases). Trimming removed 4 bases at V and 3 bases at J, with 18 bases between. CDR3 length equals 16 residues. The germline V gene encodes CDR1 LNHDA and CDR2 SQIVND (reference sequence). In DNA form, the CDR3 reads TGTGCCAGTAGTACGAACAGAAACGAGGGGGACACTGAAGCTTTCTTT. Encoded protein: CASSTNRNEGDTEAFF.